The present T cell receptor (beta chain) was sequenced within a study of OX40 agonist ivuxolimab in advanced cancers. Using immunoSEQ multiplex PCR, the repertoire was profiled, and TCRdb retains in-frame clones only, with some absent. The sample contains about 15,000 clones, around 62% of which appear only once. As to this clone: Its specificity is not known.

Findings and limits, study-wide: At 0.1 to 3.0 mg/kg and by week 6, CD4+ and CD8+ T cells in the blood had expanded clonally.

This CDR3 comprises 14 residues. CDR1 and CDR2 from the germline V gene are MGHRA and YSYEKL. V was trimmed by 4 bases and J by 7 bases, leaving 17 bases between them. This chain joins TRBV4-1 and TRBJ2-7, with D hard to call. This clonotype was sampled from an adult with an advanced solid tumor such as melanoma, head and neck, liver or kidney cancer. Here the sequenced sample was CD4+ or CD8+ T cells sorted from blood, taken in a trial of the OX40 agonist ivuxolimab. CDR3 sequence (DNA): TGCGCCAGCAGCCTAGGAGCCTTCTCGGAAGAGCAGTACTTC. The encoded protein is CASSLGAFSEEQYF.